Described below is a single T cell receptor beta chain sequence and its context. Its antigen remains undetermined. No per-base quality is available; no much larger clone lies one base away. This sample stems from a study of T cell responses to AZD1222 COVID-19 vaccine (dated by TCRdb to about 2021). Regarding the complete study: AZD1222 recipients with second doses at about 4 weeks or about 12 weeks were pooled, because spike-specific TCR depth and breadth did not differ between schedules. A total of just over 230 trial participants underwent TCR sequencing, of whom under 220 had received two doses of AZD1222 and about 26 had received two doses of the MenACWY control vaccine. Enrollment into the trials was organized by age into subgroups of 18-55, 56-69 and 70-plus years, and those subgroups contained about 150, 27 and 61 TCR-sequenced participants, respectively. Study-level results and caveats: In the small 56-69-year group, the increase in depth fell short of significance, most likely because of low power. Only five to seven AZD1222 recipients were SARS-CoV-2 seropositive at baseline, limiting conclusions about previously exposed vaccinees. Participants were mostly white British, with more females than males. The authors suggested clonal diversity may have been underestimated. A significant rise in spike-specific TCR breadth and depth was observed after two AZD1222 doses relative to day 0 and relative to MenACWY recipients. The whole spike protein was spanned by vaccine-associated CD4 TCRs, and dominant responses were seen in regions 160-218 and 743-854. Reportedly, almost half of the unique spike-specific TCRs recognized epitopes lying outside the regions that are mutated in the B.1.351 and B.1.1.7 variants. Because no day 14 peak-response samples were available, the repertoires could be characterized only after the peak T cell response.

From its cysteine to its phenylalanine, the CDR3 spans 13 amino acids. CDR3 DNA is the only sequence kept; it has 39 bases, read in frame from the first base. V loses 6 bases of germline sequence and J loses 3 bases, and the interval between the two ends is 12 bases. In the germline V gene, CDR1 corresponds to MNHEY and CDR2 to SVGEGT. The CDR3 regions of human TCRbeta chains were analyzed by immunosequencing. Processing in the source paper ran as follows. TCRs in the repertoires were matched against a reference library of SARS-CoV-2-specific TCRs that had been generated with the MIRA antigen-specificity platform. Breadth meant the fraction of unique TCRs that were SARS-CoV-2-associated, whereas depth meant the fraction of total T cells that were SARS-CoV-2-associated. Using the MIRA data, every spike-specific TCR was mapped to the spike region that the TCR reacted to and assigned to either a CD4 or a CD8 class. Log10-transformed breadth and depth values were compared by one-way ANOVA with Sidak's multiple comparisons tests. Here the immuneACCESS table is served through TCRdb, limited to in-frame sequences with V and J called. Missing clones are a known gap in these copies; in checked studies unresolved V genes cover under half, and the rest lacks a known reason. The D gene and trimming were derived from the DNA, and the V and J assignments and clone size from that table. The sample has some 120,000 clones on record, around nine tenths of them singletons. The top ten constitute approximately 12% of the sample.

In light of the paper, this sample's time point label describes: baseline before first vaccination. The vaccinee samples were drawn from two UK trials, COV001 and COV002, one of which was a single-blind randomized controlled phase 2/3 trial testing AZD1222 (ChAdOx1 nCoV-19) in healthy adults. Trial participant PBMC samples were collected at day 0 and day 28 after the second dose for TCRbeta chain sequencing. The sample in question was peripheral blood, obtained on day 0 of AZD1222 vaccination. Rearrangement joined TRBV6-2 or TRBV6-3 to TRBJ2-7, with TRBD2 perhaps the D gene, on 5 matching bases. This clonotype was obtained from an adult in good health. For the CDR3, the sequence is CASSASGFYEQYF. At the DNA level, the sequence is TGTGCCAGCAGCGCGTCGGGGTTCTACGAGCAGTACTTC.